These T cell receptor beta chains were read from a single sample in a study of Graves' ophthalmopathy and Graves' hyperthyroidism. One entry per CDR3 protein results from TCRdb running MiXCR on the multiplex PCR reads. This sample has some 1.1 million distinct CDR3 sequences; less than 45% occur once, and the top ten carry over 8.5%. Sequenced sample: peripheral blood or thyroid tissue (not recorded which). These TCRs come from an adult man with Graves' hyperthyroidism. Each CDR3 is given with its conserved first and last residue. D genes are given only for firm matches. Clone size, where shown, is once, few, many, or a class for clones that have expanded.

j_call	clone_size	cdr3_length	d_call	v_call	cdr3_nt	cdr3_aa
TRBJ1-5	few	11	.	TRBV24-1	TGTGCCACCAGTGTGTTTCAGCCCCAGCATTTT	CATSVFQPQHF
TRBJ2-7	.	11	TRBD1	TRBV7-2	TGTGCCAGCAGCTCGGGACAGGGACTGTACTTC	CASSSGQGLYF
TRBJ1-1	.	15	.	TRBV7-3	TGTGCCAGCAGCTTAACGAGCAACGGAGACACTGAAGCTTTCTTT	CASSLTSNGDTEAFF
TRBJ1-3	many	14	.	TRBV20-1	TGCAGTGCTAGAGATTCCGGGGTTGGAAACACCATATATTTT	CSARDSGVGNTIYF
TRBJ2-7	.	14	.	TRBV10-3	TGTGCCATCAGGGGAAACAGGGGGGGCTACGAGCAGTACTTC	CAIRGNRGGYEQYF
TRBJ2-2	.	15	TRBD1	TRBV5-5	TGTGCCAGCAGCTTTCAGGGGGTTGGCACCGGGGAGCTGTTTTTT	CASSFQGVGTGELFF
TRBJ2-5	few	15	.	TRBV7-8	TGTGCCAGCAGCCCCGGCAAGGGGTTGGGGGAGACCCAGTACTTC	CASSPGKGLGETQYF
TRBJ2-7	.	16	TRBD1	TRBV7-6	TGTGCCAGCAGCTTAGCGTCAGGACAGGCAGACTACGAGCAGTACTTC	CASSLASGQADYEQYF
TRBJ2-2	.	15	TRBD2	TRBV25-1	TGTGCCAGCAGCTTAGGCGGGAGACCCCCGGGGGAGCTGTTTTTT	CASSLGGRPPGELFF
TRBJ2-7	many	15	.	TRBV7-3	TGTGCCAGCAGCCTTAGATCCGGGAGTTCCTACGAGCAGTACTTC	CASSLRSGSSYEQYF
TRBJ1-5	many	15	.	TRBV12-3/TRBV12-4	TGTGCCAGCAGTTTTGGGCTGGTTCAAAATCAGCCCCAGCATTTT	CASSFGLVQNQPQHF
TRBJ2-5	.	15	.	TRBV11-2	TGTGCCAGCAGGGTGGGCTTTGGGGGACAAGAGACCCAGTACTTC	CASRVGFGGQETQYF
TRBJ1-6	many	11	.	TRBV12-3/TRBV12-4	TGTGCCAGCAGTTTATCAGGGCCCCTCCACTTT	CASSLSGPLHF
TRBJ1-1	many	14	TRBD1	TRBV10-3	TGTGCCATCGGTTCCCGACAGGGAAACACTGAAGCTTTCTTT	CAIGSRQGNTEAFF
TRBJ2-2	few	16	TRBD1	TRBV6-5	TGTGCCAGCAGTCCCCGCTCGAGGACAGGCACCGGGGAGCTGTTTTTT	CASSPRSRTGTGELFF
TRBJ1-6	.	15	.	TRBV7-2	TGTGCCAGCAGCTTCGGGGGGGGGGGCAGTTCACCCCTCCACTTT	CASSFGGGGSSPLHF
TRBJ1-5	.	14	TRBD1	TRBV7-2	TGTGCCAGCAGCTTTACAGGGGGCGATTCACCCCAGCATTTT	CASSFTGGDSPQHF
TRBJ2-7	many	16	TRBD2	TRBV9	TGTGCCAGCAGCCGCGGGACTAGCGGAAGCTCCTACGAGCAGTACTTC	CASSRGTSGSSYEQYF
TRBJ2-5	many	14	.	TRBV7-6	TGTGCCAGCAGCGGCGGGACAGTCCAAGAGACCCAGTACTTC	CASSGGTVQETQYF
TRBJ2-5	.	15	.	TRBV4-1	TGCGCCAGCAGCCAAGATGCGCGTTTGTGGGAGACCCAGTACTTC	CASSQDARLWETQYF
TRBJ2-5	.	15	TRBD1	TRBV7-2	TGTGCCAGCGGCCCTTCAGGGACAGGGGGGGAGACCCAGTACTTC	CASGPSGTGGETQYF
TRBJ1-4	once	12	.	TRBV29-1	TGCAGCGTTCCCACGAAGGGGGAAAAACTGTTTTTT	CSVPTKGEKLFF
TRBJ1-1	many	15	.	TRBV10-3	TGTGCCATCAGTGGCTGGGGCGGAACAAACACTGAAGCTTTCTTT	CAISGWGGTNTEAFF
TRBJ1-2	.	14	.	TRBV29-1	TGCAGCGTTGAAGATCGGGGGGTTAACTATGGATACACCTTC	CSVEDRGVNYGYTF
TRBJ2-7	.	8	.	TRBV29-1	TGCAGCGTTCTGGACCAGTACTTC	CSVLDQYF
TRBJ2-7	many	16	.	TRBV10-2	TGCGCCAGCAGTGAGTCGACGGGCGGGGCGAGCTACGAGCAGTACTTC	CASSESTGGASYEQYF
TRBJ1-6	few	14	TRBD1	TRBV20-1	TGCAGTGCACCAGGCGCGGACAGGGGTTCACCCCTCCACTTT	CSAPGADRGSPLHF
TRBJ2-7	many	13	TRBD1	TRBV10-3	TGTGCCATCAGTAGGGACAGCACCTACGAGCAGTACTTC	CAISRDSTYEQYF
TRBJ2-7	many	15	.	TRBV2	TGTGCCAGCAACAGATCCCCGACCCAGACCTACGAGCAGTACTTC	CASNRSPTQTYEQYF
TRBJ2-5	many	14	.	TRBV25-1	TGTGCCAGCAGTTCAGACGTGTTCCGGGAGACCCAGTACTTC	CASSSDVFRETQYF
TRBJ1-5	many	16	.	TRBV7-2	TGTGCCAGCAGCTTAGTTGCGGGGACCCTAAATCAGCCCCAGCATTTT	CASSLVAGTLNQPQHF
TRBJ2-7	many	15	TRBD2	TRBV10-3	TGTGCCATCAGTGCGGCTAGCGGGAGTCTCGACGAGCAGTACTTC	CAISAASGSLDEQYF
TRBJ1-1	.	14	.	TRBV6-5	TGTGCCAGCATCAGACCCACAGGAAACACTGAAGCTTTCTTT	CASIRPTGNTEAFF
TRBJ2-7	few	15	TRBD1	TRBV7-9	TGTGCCAGCAGCTCCCCTGCAGGGACAGTTTACGAGCAGTACTTC	CASSSPAGTVYEQYF
TRBJ2-7	.	14	.	TRBV7-2	TGTGCCAGCAGCCATGAGGGGGTCGGGGACGAGCAGTACTTC	CASSHEGVGDEQYF